These T cell receptor beta chains were read from a single sample in a study of T cells in Graves' hyperthyroidism and ophthalmopathy. Each CDR3 protein is one row after TCRdb ran MiXCR on the multiplex PCR reads. The sample shows about 460,000 distinct CDR3 sequences, 22% of them seen only once. Sequencing used blood. These receptors all stem from a woman aged 70-85 years with Graves' ophthalmopathy. CDR3s include the opening cysteine and the closing phenylalanine or tryptophan. Clone sizes are given selectively: once, few, many, or a class where the clone is expanded.

v_gene | abundance | CDR3aa
TRBV16 | NA | CASRRWAGTEAFF
TRBV5-1 | few | CASSLVRGGVNEQFF
TRBV20-1 | few | CSAYSGRSTDTQYF
TRBV12-3/TRBV12-4 | NA | CASSLITGGPGETQYF
TRBV6-1 | NA | CAIFGTPRGEQYF
TRBV2 | NA | CASSEIGPQPQHF
TRBV19 | NA | CATLNSGITDTQYF
TRBV7-2 | many | CASSLAMSGINYGYTF
TRBV28 | many | CASSPWTGSSYNEQFF
TRBV20-1 | few | CSAIMTVSGTQYF
TRBV2 | NA | CASSGTSGRTARYEQYF
TRBV6-1 | many | CASSRADPDQFEAFF
TRBV20-1 | NA | CSARSLNSYNEQFF
TRBV20-1 | many | CSASWGMIDTQYF
TRBV28 | few | CASSLSTSGYEQYF
TRBV7-3 | many | CASSSPGLAAAGELFF
TRBV6-1 | NA | CASSAGTGHQPQHF
TRBV7-3 | once | CASSFTINTEAFF
TRBV4-2 | NA | CASSQTGVYEQYF
TRBV6-2/TRBV6-3 | many | CASRVQGMGGEQFF
TRBV2 | many | CASSLDRLAYEQYF
TRBV7-3 | many | CASSLTRGQNNEQFF
TRBV5-1 | NA | CASSGGRTNEKLFF
TRBV11-3 | few | CASSQRRGQNTGELFF
TRBV10-2 | many | CASSEPMGLAGKDTQYF
TRBV24-1 | NA | CATSGASSYNEQFF
TRBV9 | NA | CASSPGTSGRSPFSYNEQFF
TRBV9 | once | CASSVARGPAFF